The T cell receptor (beta chain) described here comes from a study of T cell repertoires in cytomegalovirus infection. TCRdb itself ran the reads through MiXCR, one entry per CDR3 protein. This sample yields some 100,000 distinct CDR3 sequences, of which approximately 28% are seen a single time; 80% to 85% belongs to the top ten. Many counts were recorded for this clonotype. Its specificity is not known. V was pared by 7 bases and J by 5 bases, with 9 bases of the junction left unmatched. The CDR3 extends over 15 amino acids. CDR1 and CDR2 (germline): MNHEY, SVGAGI. The receptor's source is a human donor in good health (CMV status not recorded). Some clones in this sample may be carry-over from other donors' samples. The chain recombines TRBV6-5 with TRBJ2-2; 8 positions agree with TRBD2. The source material was CD8+ T cells from cultured PBMCs, sampled from culture after CMV antigen stimulation. CDR3 nucleotides: TGTGCCAGCAAACTCGGGGGGGCCGCTACCGGGGAGCTGTTTTTT. As protein: CASKLGGAATGELFF.